These T cell receptor beta chains were read from a single sample in a study of shared T cell receptors in the human thymus. Clones were read by immunoSEQ multiplex PCR, and TCRdb kept only the in-frame ones, dropping some. This sample has around 730,000 clones, with approximately 85% found just once. The same sample was also studied in work on human thymus T cells.

Sequencing was carried out using thymocytes. The receptor source for this set is a girl less than two years old with a congenital heart defect. The CDR3 runs from the conserved cysteine through the conserved F or W. A D gene is named only where the DNA matches it firmly.

TRBJ2-3	-	TRBV5-4	TGTGCCAGCAGCACACATCTCGCGGGGGACAAACTGTGGACAGATACGCAGTATTTT	CASSTHLAGDKLWTDTQYF
TRBJ1-2	-	TRBV6-1	TGTGCCAGCGAAGCAGGTGGACAAAACTATGGCTACACCTTC	CASEAGGQNYGYTF
TRBJ2-7	-	TRBV28	TGTGCCAGCAGTCCCACATTCTTTGGGGGCCACGAGCAGTACTTC	CASSPTFFGGHEQYF
TRBJ2-5	TRBD2	TRBV28	TGTGCCAGCAGCAGGGGAGGGGTGGCTAGCGGGGGGCGAGGGGAAGAGACCCAGTACTTC	CASSRGGVASGGRGEETQYF
TRBJ2-3	-	TRBV5-1	TGCGCCAGCACCCGCGGAGGGGCTCGCGATACGCAGTATTTT	CASTRGGARDTQYF
TRBJ1-2	-	TRBV9	TGTGCCAGCAGCGTAAACCCGGGATACTATGGCTACACCTTC	CASSVNPGYYGYTF
TRBJ2-1	-	TRBV12-2	TGTGCAAGTCGCTTTAAAGCGGGGGGGCCGGAAGAATACAATGAGCAGTTCTTC	CASRFKAGGPEEYNEQFF
TRBJ1-1	-	TRBV12-5	TGTGCTAGTGGTTCCAGGGGTGGATTTGGTTGGGCTGAAGCTTTCTTT	CASGSRGGFGWAEAFF
TRBJ1-1	TRBD1	TRBV6-5	TGTGCCAGCAGTCACTACAGGGGCCACTACACTGAAGCTTTCTTT	CASSHYRGHYTEAFF
TRBJ1-2	-	TRBV7-2	TGTGCCAGCAGCCATACAGGGAGCTATGGCTACACCTTC	CASSHTGSYGYTF